This T cell receptor beta chain stems from a study of blood T cell repertoires in COVID-19. This clone has only one observation. V lost 5 bases, J lost 4 bases, and 12 bases lay in between. The CDR3 extends over 14 amino acids. Looked up from germline, CDR1 is SGHVS and CDR2 is FQNEAQ. Assay used: immunoSEQ multiplex PCR; TCRdb lists only in-frame clones, some missing. The table has some 300,000 clones, 70% to 90% seen once. This sequence was found in a woman aged 55-69 years in a cohort exposed to, infected with or recovered from COVID-19 (not recorded which). The genes are TRBV7-8 and TRBJ2-1; D not certain. Sequenced sample: PBMCs or T cells enriched from blood (not recorded which). The CDR3 here is CASSPRVRYNEQFF. CDR3 bases: TGTGCCAGCAGCCCCCGGGTACGGTACAATGAGCAGTTCTTC.